This TCR beta chain was sequenced during a study of T cell responses to AZD1222 COVID-19 vaccine. General study findings and limits: Spike was spanned by vaccine-associated CD4 TCRs, with dominance at 160-218 and 743-854.

Of note for this clone: Its target is unknown.

The protocol was immunoSEQ multiplex PCR, while the TCRdb copy is restricted to in-frame clones and leaves out a portion. The sample records 130,000 or so clones, 93% being singletons. This clonotype was obtained from an adult in good health. The sample was peripheral blood, taken on day 0 of AZD1222 vaccination.

The CDR3 region is CASRGSSYEQYF. CDR3 nucleotide sequence: TGTGCCAGTAGGGGCAGCTCCTACGAGCAGTACTTC. The genes are TRBV19 and TRBJ2-7; D not certain. Trimming stripped 6 bases from V and 0 bases from J, with 6 bases between. The CDR3 runs to 12 residues. CDR1 and CDR2 (germline): LNHDA, SQIVND (reference sequence).